These T cell receptor beta chains were read from a single sample in a study of T cells in Graves' hyperthyroidism and ophthalmopathy. TCRdb recomputed calls from the multiplex PCR reads with MiXCR, one row per CDR3 protein. Altogether roughly 300,000 distinct CDR3 sequences are present, around a sixth being singletons, with the ten largest covering under 55%. The sample comprised blood. These receptors all come from a woman aged 45-59 years with Graves' hyperthyroidism. Both conserved end residues are part of each CDR3. The listing skips clone size in some rows; elsewhere it reads once, few, many or a size class.

CDR3: CASRVGAVQTQYF; V: TRBV7-8; J: TRBJ2-5; size: NA
CDR3: CASSGTGGSYNEQFF; V: TRBV10-1; J: TRBJ2-1; size: many
CDR3: CSADPLAVTDTQYF; V: TRBV20-1; J: TRBJ2-3; size: many
CDR3: CASSPEIRPDAYNEQFF; V: TRBV4-2; J: TRBJ2-1; size: many
CDR3: CASVTGSLNTEAFF; V: TRBV28; J: TRBJ1-1; size: NA
CDR3: CASSMPGSGSYNEQFF; V: TRBV19; J: TRBJ2-1; size: few
CDR3: CASSPTIPPGNTQYF; V: TRBV12-3/TRBV12-4; J: TRBJ2-3; size: many
CDR3: CASSAGPKRSLHF; V: TRBV2; J: TRBJ1-6; size: many
CDR3: CASALGALGGELFF; V: TRBV7-9; J: TRBJ2-2; size: NA
CDR3: CASSFGFGESNYGYTF; V: TRBV28; J: TRBJ1-2; size: NA
CDR3: CASSLQPYNEQFF; V: TRBV5-1; J: TRBJ2-1; size: few
CDR3: CASSKGRGVREDGYTF; V: TRBV12-3/TRBV12-4; J: TRBJ1-2; size: many
CDR3: CATSRDTRGLAGVGGQETQYF; V: TRBV15; J: TRBJ2-5; size: NA
CDR3: CSARETGAGELFF; V: TRBV20-1; J: TRBJ2-2; size: NA
CDR3: CASTPKGLAGSYEQYF; V: TRBV5-1; J: TRBJ2-7; size: NA
CDR3: CASSLGHGADTQYF; V: TRBV5-8; J: TRBJ2-3; size: few
CDR3: CASSPDRRGYEQYF; V: TRBV18; J: TRBJ2-7; size: NA
CDR3: CASSLGARSSEQFF; V: TRBV5-1; J: TRBJ2-1; size: NA
CDR3: CASSEPRVGRDTEAFF; V: TRBV6-1; J: TRBJ1-1; size: NA
CDR3: CASRLSGRSYEQYF; V: TRBV28; J: TRBJ2-7; size: NA
CDR3: CASSQDRWGDDLANYGYTF; V: TRBV3-1; J: TRBJ1-2; size: NA
CDR3: CASSQSASGIGEQFF; V: TRBV16; J: TRBJ2-1; size: NA
CDR3: CASSVVGGYNYGYTF; V: TRBV9; J: TRBJ1-2; size: once
CDR3: CASSQRQGLGFRTEAFF; V: TRBV3-1; J: TRBJ1-1; size: NA
CDR3: CASSPMGLAGNINEQFF; V: TRBV3-1; J: TRBJ2-1; size: many
CDR3: CASSLETATDTQYF; V: TRBV11-2; J: TRBJ2-3; size: many
CDR3: CASSLGGRGAFF; V: TRBV13; J: TRBJ1-1; size: NA
CDR3: CASSEALGQGATNEKLFF; V: TRBV6-1; J: TRBJ1-4; size: many
CDR3: CASSAGRGSGELFF; V: TRBV11-3; J: TRBJ2-2; size: many
CDR3: CASSFRDGYGYTF; V: TRBV6-1; J: TRBJ1-2; size: few
CDR3: CASSQDPTSGDLETQYF; V: TRBV3-1; J: TRBJ2-5; size: few
CDR3: CANGHSQETQYF; V: TRBV6-1; J: TRBJ2-5; size: NA
CDR3: CASSPPAGQGGDSPLHF; V: TRBV4-1; J: TRBJ1-6; size: NA
CDR3: CASSLLDRDTIYF; V: TRBV12-3/TRBV12-4; J: TRBJ1-3; size: many
CDR3: CASSVQTSGNTIYF; V: TRBV5-5; J: TRBJ1-3; size: many
CDR3: CASSSIYPAPRNEQFF; V: TRBV7-3; J: TRBJ2-1; size: few
CDR3: CASSQAPDQPQHF; V: TRBV3-1; J: TRBJ1-5; size: few